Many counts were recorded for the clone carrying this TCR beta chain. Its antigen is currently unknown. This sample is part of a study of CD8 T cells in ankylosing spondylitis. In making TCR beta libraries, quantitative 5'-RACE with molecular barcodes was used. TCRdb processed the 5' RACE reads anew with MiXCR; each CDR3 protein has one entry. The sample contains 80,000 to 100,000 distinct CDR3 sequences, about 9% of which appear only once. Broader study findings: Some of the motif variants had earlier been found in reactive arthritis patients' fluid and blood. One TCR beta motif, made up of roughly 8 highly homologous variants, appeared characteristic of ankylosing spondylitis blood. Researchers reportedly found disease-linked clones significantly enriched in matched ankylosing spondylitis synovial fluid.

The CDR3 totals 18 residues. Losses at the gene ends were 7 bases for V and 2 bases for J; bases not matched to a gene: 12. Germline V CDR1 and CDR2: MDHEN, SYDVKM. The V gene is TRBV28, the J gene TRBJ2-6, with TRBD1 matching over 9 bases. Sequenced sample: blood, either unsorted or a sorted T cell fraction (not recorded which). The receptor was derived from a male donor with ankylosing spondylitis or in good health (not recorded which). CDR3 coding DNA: TGTGCCAGCATGACCCGGGACAGGGTCTCTGCTGGGGCCAACGTCCTGACTTTC. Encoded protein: CASMTRDRVSAGANVLTF.